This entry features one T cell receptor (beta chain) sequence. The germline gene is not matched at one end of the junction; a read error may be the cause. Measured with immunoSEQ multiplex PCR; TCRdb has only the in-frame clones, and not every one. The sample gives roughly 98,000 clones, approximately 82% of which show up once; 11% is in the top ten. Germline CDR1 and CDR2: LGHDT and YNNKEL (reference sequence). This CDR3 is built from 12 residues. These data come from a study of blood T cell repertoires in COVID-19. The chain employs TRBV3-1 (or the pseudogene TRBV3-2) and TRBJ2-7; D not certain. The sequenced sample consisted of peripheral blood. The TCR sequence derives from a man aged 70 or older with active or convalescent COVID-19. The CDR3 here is CASSQRSSEQYF. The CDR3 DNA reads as TGTGCCAGCAGCCAACGGTCCTCCGAGCAGTACTTC.